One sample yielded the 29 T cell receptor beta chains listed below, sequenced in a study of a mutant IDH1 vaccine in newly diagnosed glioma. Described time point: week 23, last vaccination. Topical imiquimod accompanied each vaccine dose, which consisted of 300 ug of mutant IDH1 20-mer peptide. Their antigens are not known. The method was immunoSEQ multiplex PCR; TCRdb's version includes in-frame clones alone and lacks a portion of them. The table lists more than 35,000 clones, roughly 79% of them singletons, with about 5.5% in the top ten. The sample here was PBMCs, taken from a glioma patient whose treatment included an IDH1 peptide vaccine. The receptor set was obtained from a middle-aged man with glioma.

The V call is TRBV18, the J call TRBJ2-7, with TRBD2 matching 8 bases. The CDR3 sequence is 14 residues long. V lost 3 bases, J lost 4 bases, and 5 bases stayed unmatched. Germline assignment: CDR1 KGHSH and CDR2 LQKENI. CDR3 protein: CASSPQREYYEQYF. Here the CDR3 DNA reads TGTGCCAGCTCACCCCAGCGGGAGTATTACGAGCAGTACTTC.

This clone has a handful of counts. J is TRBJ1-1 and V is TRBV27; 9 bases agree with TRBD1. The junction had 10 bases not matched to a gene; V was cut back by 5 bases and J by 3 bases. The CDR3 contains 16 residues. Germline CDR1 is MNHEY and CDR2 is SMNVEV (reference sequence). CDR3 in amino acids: CASSRLQGAKDTEAFF. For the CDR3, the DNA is TGTGCCAGCAGTAGATTACAGGGGGCAAAGGACACTGAAGCTTTCTTT.

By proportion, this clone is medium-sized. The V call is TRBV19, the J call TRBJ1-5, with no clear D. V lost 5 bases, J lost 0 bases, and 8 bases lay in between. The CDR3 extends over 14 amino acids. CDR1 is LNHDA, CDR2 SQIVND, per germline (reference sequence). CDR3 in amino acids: CASSSTDSNQPQHF. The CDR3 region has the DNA TGTGCCAGTAGTTCGACCGATAGCAATCAGCCCCAGCATTTT. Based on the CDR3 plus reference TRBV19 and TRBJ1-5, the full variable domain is DGGITQSPKYLFRKEGQNVTLSCEQNLNHDAMYWYRQDPGQGLRLIYYSQIVNDFQKGDIAEGYSVSREKKESFPLTVTSAQKNPTAFYLCASSSTDSNQPQHFGDGTRLSIL.

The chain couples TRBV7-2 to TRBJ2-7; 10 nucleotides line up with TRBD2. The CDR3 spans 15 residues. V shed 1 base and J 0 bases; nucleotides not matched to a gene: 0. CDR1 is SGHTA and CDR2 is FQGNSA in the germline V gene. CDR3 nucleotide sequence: TGTGCCAGCAGCTTAGGGACTAGCGGCTCCTACGAGCAGTACTTC. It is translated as CASSLGTSGSYEQYF.

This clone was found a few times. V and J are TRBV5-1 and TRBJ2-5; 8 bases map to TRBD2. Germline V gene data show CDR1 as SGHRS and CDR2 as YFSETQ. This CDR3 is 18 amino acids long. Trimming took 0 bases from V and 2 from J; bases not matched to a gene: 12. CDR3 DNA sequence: TGCGCCAGCAGCTTGGGGGTACTTTCACTAGCGGTACAAGAGACCCAGTACTTC. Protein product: CASSLGVLSLAVQETQYF.

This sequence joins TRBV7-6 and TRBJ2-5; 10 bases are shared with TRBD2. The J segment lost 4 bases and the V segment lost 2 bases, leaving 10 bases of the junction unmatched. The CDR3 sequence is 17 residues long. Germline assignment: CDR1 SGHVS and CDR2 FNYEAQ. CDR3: CASSLSGSGGAVETQYF. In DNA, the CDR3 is TGTGCCAGCAGCTTATCGGGAAGCGGGGGGGCGGTAGAGACCCAGTACTTC. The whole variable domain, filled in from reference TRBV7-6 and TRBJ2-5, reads GAGVSQSPRYKVTKRGQDVALRCDPISGHVSLYWYRQALGQGPEFLTYFNYEAQQDKSGLPNDRFSAERPEGSISTLTIQRTEQRDSAMYRCASSLSGSGGAVETQYFGPGTRLLVL.

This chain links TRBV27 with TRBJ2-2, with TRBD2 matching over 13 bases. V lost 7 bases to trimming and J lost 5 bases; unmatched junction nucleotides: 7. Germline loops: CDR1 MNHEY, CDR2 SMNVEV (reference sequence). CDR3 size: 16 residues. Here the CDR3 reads CASTRTSGSWTGELFF. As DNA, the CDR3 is TGTGCCAGCACCAGGACTAGCGGGAGTTGGACCGGGGAGCTGTTTTTT.

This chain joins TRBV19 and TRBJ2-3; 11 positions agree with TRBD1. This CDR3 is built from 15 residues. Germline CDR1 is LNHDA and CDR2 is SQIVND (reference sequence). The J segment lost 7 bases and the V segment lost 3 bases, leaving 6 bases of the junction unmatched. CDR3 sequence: CASSIGTGGLNTQYF. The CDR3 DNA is TGTGCCAGTAGTATTGGGACAGGGGGTTTAAATACGCAGTATTTT.

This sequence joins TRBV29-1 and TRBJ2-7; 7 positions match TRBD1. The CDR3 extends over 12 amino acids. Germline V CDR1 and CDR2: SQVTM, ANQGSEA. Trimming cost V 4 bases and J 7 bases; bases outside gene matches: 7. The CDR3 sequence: CSVGNRGLEQYF. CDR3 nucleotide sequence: TGCAGCGTTGGTAACAGGGGATTAGAGCAGTACTTC.

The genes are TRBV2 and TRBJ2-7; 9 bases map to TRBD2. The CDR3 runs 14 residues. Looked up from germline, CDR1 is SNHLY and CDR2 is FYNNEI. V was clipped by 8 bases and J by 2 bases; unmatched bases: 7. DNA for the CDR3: TGTGCCAGCTGGAGGACTAGCGCAACCTACGAGCAGTACTTC. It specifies CASWRTSATYEQYF.

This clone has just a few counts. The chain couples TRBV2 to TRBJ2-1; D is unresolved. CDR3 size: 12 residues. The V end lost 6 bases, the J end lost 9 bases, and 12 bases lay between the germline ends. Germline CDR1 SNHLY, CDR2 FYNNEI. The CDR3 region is CASRYIGREQFF. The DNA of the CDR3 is TGTGCCAGCAGGTATATAGGACGTGAGCAGTTCTTC. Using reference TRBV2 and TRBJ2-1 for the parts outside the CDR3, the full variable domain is EPEVTQTPSHQVTQMGQEVILRCVPISNHLYFYWYRQILGQKVEFLVSFYNNEISEKSEIFDDQFSVERPDGSNFTLKIRSTKLEDSAMYFCASRYIGREQFFGPGTRLTVL.

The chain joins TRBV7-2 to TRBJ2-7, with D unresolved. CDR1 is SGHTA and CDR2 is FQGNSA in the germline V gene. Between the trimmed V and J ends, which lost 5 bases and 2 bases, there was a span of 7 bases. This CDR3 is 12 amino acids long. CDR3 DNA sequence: TGTGCCAGCAGCGCATCCCCCTACGAGCAGTACTTC. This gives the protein CASSASPYEQYF.

CDR3 DNA sequence: TGCGCCAGCAGCATGAGACTAGCGGCAACCTACGAGCAGTACTTC. It translates to CASSMRLAATYEQYF. The chain recombines TRBV4-3 with TRBJ2-7; 9 positions agree with TRBD2. The CDR3 extends over 15 amino acids. CDR1 and CDR2 (germline): LGHNA, YSLEER. V lost 5 bases, J lost 2 bases, and 7 bases stayed unmatched.

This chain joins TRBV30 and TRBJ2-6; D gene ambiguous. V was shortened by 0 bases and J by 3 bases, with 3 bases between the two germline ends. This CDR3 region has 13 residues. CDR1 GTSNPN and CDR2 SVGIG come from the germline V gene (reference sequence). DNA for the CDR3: TGTGCCTGGAGTGTGGGTGGGGCCAACGTCCTGACTTTC. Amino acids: CAWSVGGANVLTF.

CDR3 DNA: TGCGCCAGCAGCCCAGGGGAGGCGGGACGAAACTATGGCTACACCTTC. Encoded protein: CASSPGEAGRNYGYTF. The rearrangement uses TRBV4-3 and TRBJ1-2, with a tentative D call TRBD1 (6 bases). This CDR3 spans 16 amino acids. V gave up 4 bases and J gave up 2 bases, with 17 bases separating them. In germline, CDR1 is LGHNA, CDR2 YSLEER.

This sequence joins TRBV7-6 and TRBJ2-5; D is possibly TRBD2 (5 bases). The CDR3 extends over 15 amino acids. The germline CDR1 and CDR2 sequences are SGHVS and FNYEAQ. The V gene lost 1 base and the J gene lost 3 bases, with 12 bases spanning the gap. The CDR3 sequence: CASSLVAGLKETQYF. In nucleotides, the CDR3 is TGTGCCAGCAGCTTAGTGGCGGGCCTAAAAGAGACCCAGTACTTC.

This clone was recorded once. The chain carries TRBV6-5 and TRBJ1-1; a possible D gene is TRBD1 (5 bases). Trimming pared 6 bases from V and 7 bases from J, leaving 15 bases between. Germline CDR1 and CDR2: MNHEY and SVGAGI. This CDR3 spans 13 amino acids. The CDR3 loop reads CASRGGGNGEAFF. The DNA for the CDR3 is TGTGCCAGCAGGGGGGGAGGGAATGGTGAAGCTTTCTTT.

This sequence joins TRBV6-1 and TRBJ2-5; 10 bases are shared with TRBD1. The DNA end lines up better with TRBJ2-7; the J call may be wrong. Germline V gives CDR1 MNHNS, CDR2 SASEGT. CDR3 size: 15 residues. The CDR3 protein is CASNPDRGRGYEQYF. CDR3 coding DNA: TGTGCCAGCAACCCAGACAGGGGGCGCGGGTACGAGCAGTACTTC.

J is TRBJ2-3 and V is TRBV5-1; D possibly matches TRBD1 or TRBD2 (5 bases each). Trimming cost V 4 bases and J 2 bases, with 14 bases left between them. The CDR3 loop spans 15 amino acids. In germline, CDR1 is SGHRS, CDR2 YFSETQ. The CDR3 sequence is CASSQGTVVTDTQYF. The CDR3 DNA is TGCGCCAGCAGCCAAGGGACCGTCGTCACAGATACGCAGTATTTT.

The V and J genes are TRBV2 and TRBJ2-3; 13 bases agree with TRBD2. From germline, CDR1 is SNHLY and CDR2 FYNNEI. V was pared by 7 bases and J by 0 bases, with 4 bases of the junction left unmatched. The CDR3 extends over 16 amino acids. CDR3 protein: CASMGLAGTSTDTQYF. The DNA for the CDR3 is TGTGCCAGCATGGGACTAGCGGGAACTAGCACAGATACGCAGTATTTT.

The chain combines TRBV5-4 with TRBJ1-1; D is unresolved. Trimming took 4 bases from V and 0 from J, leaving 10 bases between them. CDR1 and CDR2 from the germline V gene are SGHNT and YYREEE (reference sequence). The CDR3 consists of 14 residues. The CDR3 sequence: CASSGSQLNTEAFF. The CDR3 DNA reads TGTGCCAGCAGCGGCAGCCAACTGAACACTGAAGCTTTCTTT.

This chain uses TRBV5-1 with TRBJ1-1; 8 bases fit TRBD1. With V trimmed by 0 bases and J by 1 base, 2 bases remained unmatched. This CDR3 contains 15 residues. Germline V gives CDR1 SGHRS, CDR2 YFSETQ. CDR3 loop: CASSLGQGTNTEAFF. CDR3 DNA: TGCGCCAGCAGCTTGGGACAGGGGACGAACACTGAAGCTTTCTTT.

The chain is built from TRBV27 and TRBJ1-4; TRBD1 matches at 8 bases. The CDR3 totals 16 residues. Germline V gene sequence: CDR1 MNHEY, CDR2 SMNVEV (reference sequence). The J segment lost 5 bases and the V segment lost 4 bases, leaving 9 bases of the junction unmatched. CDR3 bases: TGTGCCAGCAGTTCTCCCATGGACAGGGAGAATGAAAAACTGTTTTTT. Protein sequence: CASSSPMDRENEKLFF.

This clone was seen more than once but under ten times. This CDR3 is CATSRGDTGSGYTF. CDR3 sequence (DNA): TGTGCCACCAGCAGAGGCGACACAGGGTCCGGCTACACCTTC. The chain carries TRBV15 and TRBJ1-2, with a tentative D call TRBD1 (6 bases). The CDR3 loop spans 14 amino acids. Per the germline V gene, CDR1 is LNHNV and CDR2 is YYDKDF (reference sequence). The germline V and J ends were trimmed by 1 base and 8 bases, with 14 bases remaining between them. Complete variable domain (other parts from reference TRBV15 and TRBJ1-2): DAMVIQNPRYQVTQFGKPVTLSCSQTLNHNVMYWYQQKSSQAPKLLFHYYDKDFNNEADTPDNFQSRRPNTSFCFLDIRSPGLGDTAMYLCATSRGDTGSGYTFGSGTRLTVV.

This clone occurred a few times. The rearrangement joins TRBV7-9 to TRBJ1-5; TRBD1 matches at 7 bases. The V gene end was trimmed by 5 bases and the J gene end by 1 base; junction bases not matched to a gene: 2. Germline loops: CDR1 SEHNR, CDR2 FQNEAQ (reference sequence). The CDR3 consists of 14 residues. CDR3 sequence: CASSPTGSNQPQHF. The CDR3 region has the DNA TGTGCCAGCAGCCCGACAGGGAGCAATCAGCCCCAGCATTTT. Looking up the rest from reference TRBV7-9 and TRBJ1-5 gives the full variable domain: DTGVSQNPRHKITKRGQNVTFRCDPISEHNRLYWYRQTLGQGPEFLTYFQNEAQLEKSRLLSDRFSAERPKGSFSTLEIQRTEQGDSAMYLCASSPTGSNQPQHFGDGTRLSIL.

CDR3 in amino acids: CASSQDATSVFGTQYF. As DNA, the CDR3 is TGTGCCAGCAGCCAAGATGCTACTAGCGTGTTTGGTACGCAGTATTTT. The chain recombines TRBV4-2 with TRBJ2-3, with 7 bases fitting TRBD2. Germline V gene sequence: CDR1 LGHNA, CDR2 YNFKEQ. Losses at the gene ends were 0 bases for V and 8 bases for J; bases not matched to a gene: 11. CDR3 length: 16 amino acids.

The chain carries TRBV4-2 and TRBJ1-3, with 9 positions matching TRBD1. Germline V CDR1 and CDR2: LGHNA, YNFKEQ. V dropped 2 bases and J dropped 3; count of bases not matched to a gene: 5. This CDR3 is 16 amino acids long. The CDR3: CASSQMDRGDGNTIYF. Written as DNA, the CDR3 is TGTGCCAGCAGCCAAATGGACAGGGGAGATGGAAACACCATATATTTT.

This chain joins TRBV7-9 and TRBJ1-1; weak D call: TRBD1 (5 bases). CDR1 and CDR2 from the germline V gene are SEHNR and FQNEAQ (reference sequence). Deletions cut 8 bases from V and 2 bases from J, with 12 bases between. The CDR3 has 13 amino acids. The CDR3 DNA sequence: TGTGCCAGCCGGGACTCGGGAAACACTGAAGCTTTCTTT. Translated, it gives CASRDSGNTEAFF.

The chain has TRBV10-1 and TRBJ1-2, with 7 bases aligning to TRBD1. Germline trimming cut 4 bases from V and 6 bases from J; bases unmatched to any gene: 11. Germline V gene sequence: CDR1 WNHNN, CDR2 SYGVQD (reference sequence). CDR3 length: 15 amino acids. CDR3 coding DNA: TGCGCCAGCAGTGCCAGACAGGGAGCCCCAGATGGCTACACCTTC. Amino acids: CASSARQGAPDGYTF.